The clone carrying this T cell receptor (beta chain) was detected only a few times. Its antigen remains unknown. A sample-barcoded 5' primer and a J-beta primer mix were used in a second PCR of roughly 6 to 12 cycles. Via MiXCR, TCRdb re-called the 5' RACE reads, giving one row per CDR3 protein. The sample records almost 550,000 distinct CDR3 sequences, around 24% being singletons. The CDR3 covers 14 residues. Trimming shortened V by 11 bases and J by 5 bases, and 19 bases separated the two germline ends. Per germline, CDR1 SGHTA and CDR2 FQGNSA. This specimen belongs to a study of blood T cells in healthy people across ages. Whole-study findings and limits: Diversity of TCR beta per million T cells declined in a roughly linear way with age.

The sample was also linked to a second study, of T cells of mothers and their children.

This chain connects TRBV7-2 to TRBJ1-5; TRBD1 is a possible D gene (5 bases). The TCR was taken from a boy between 10 and 17 years old in good health. The sequenced material came from blood. CDR3 nucleotide sequence: TGTGCCGGCAACCTCGGGGGAGGGCATCAGCCCCAGCATTTT. Translated, it gives CAGNLGGGHQPQHF.